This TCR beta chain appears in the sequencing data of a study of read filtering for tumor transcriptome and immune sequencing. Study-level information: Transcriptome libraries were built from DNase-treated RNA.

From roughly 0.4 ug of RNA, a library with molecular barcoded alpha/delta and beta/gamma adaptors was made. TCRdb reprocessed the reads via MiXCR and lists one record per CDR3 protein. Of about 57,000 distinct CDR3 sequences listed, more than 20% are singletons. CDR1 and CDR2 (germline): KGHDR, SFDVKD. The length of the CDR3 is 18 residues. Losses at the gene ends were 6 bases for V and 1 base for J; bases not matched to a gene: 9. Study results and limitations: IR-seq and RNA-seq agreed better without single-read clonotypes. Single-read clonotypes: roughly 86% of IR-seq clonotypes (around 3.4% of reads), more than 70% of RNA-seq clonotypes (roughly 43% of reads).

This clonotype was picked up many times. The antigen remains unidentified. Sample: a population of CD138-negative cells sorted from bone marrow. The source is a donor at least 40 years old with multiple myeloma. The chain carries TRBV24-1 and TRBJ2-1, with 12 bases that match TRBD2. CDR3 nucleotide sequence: TGTGCCACCAGTCCCGAGACTAGCGGGAGAGGTTCCTACAATGAGCAGTTCTTC. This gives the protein CATSPETSGRGSYNEQFF.